Detailed here is one T cell receptor (beta chain). Its antigen is not known. Trimming removed 0 bases from V and 7 bases from J, with 21 bases in between. The CDR3 is made up of 16 amino acids. CDR1 GTSNPN and CDR2 SVGIG come from the germline V gene (reference sequence). The source of the sample is a study of vaccination effects on CD4 cells after COVID-19. For the study at large: Antigen-specific CD4+ T cells were expanded with viral peptide pools in the ViraFEST assay before sequencing.

Repertoires were generated with immunoSEQ multiplex PCR, while TCRdb's copy carries only in-frame clones and drops some. This table has around 69,000 clones, less than 80% appearing once. It was after approximately 11 days of culture that CD4+ T cells were isolated. The cohort was immunized with two doses of either the BNT162b2 or mRNA-1273 vaccine. This receptor was taken from a human donor who received a COVID-19 vaccine. The chain uses TRBV30 and TRBJ1-2; tentative D call: TRBD1 (5 bases). This material consisted of CD4+ T cells from PBMCs cultured without peptide, taken after COVID-19 vaccination. This chain's CDR3 is CAWSVMPALRGRGYTF. For the CDR3, the DNA is TGTGCCTGGAGTGTAATGCCCGCCTTGCGGGGCCGTGGCTACACCTTC.